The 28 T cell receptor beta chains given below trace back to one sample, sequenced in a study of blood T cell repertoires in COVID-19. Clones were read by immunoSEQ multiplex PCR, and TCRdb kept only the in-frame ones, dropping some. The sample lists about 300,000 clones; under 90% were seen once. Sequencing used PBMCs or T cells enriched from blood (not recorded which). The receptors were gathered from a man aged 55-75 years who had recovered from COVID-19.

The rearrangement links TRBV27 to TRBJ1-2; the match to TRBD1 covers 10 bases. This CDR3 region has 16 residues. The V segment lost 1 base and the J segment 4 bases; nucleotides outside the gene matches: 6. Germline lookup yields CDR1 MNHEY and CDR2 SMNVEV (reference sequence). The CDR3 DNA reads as TGTGCCAGCAGTTTATTTGGGGACAGGGGTGGCTATGGCTACACCTTC. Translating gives CASSLFGDRGGYGYTF.

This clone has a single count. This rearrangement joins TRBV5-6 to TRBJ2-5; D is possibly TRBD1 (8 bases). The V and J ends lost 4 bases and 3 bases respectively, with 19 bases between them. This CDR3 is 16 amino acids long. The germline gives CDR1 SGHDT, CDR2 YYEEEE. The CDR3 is CASSPLTGGGKETQYF. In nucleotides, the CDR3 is TGTGCCAGCAGCCCGTTAACAGGGGGGGGGAAAGAGACCCAGTACTTC.

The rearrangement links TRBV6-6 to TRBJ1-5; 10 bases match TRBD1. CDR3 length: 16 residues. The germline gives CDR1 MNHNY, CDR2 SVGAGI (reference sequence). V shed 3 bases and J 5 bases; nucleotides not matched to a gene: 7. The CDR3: CASSYWDRGPDQPQHF. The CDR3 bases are TGTGCCAGCAGTTATTGGGACAGGGGCCCCGATCAGCCCCAGCATTTT.

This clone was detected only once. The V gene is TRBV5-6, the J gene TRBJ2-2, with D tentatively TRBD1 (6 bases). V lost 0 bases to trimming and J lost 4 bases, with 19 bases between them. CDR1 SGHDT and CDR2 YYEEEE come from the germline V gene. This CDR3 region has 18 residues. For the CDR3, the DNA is TGTGCCAGCAGCTTGGGAACAGGGTTCTTAATAAGCACCGGGGAGCTGTTTTTT. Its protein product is CASSLGTGFLISTGELFF. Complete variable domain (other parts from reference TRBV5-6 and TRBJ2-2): DAGVTQSPTHLIKTRGQQVTLRCSPKSGHDTVSWYQQALGQGPQFIFQYYEEEERQRGNFPDRFSGHQFPNYSSELNVNALLLGDSALYLCASSLGTGFLISTGELFFGEGSRLTVL.

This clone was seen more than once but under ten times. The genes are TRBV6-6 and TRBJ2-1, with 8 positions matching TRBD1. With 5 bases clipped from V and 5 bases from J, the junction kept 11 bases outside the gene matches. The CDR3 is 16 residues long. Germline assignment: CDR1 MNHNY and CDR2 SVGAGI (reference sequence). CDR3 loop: CASSGPGQDSNNEQFF. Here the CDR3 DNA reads TGTGCCAGCAGTGGCCCGGGACAGGACTCTAACAATGAGCAGTTCTTC.

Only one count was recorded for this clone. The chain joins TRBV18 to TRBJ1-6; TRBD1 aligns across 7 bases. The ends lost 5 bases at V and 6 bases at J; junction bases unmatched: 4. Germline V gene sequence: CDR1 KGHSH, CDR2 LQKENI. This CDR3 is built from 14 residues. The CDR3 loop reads CASSTDRANSPLHF. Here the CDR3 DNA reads TGTGCCAGCTCAACAGACAGGGCTAATTCACCCCTCCACTTT.

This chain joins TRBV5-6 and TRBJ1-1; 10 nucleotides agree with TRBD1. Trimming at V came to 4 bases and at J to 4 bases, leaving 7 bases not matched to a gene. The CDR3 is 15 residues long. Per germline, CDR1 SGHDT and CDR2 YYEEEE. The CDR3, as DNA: TGTGCCAGCAGCCAAGATCGGACAGGGGGCACTGAAGCTTTCTTT. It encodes CASSQDRTGGTEAFF.

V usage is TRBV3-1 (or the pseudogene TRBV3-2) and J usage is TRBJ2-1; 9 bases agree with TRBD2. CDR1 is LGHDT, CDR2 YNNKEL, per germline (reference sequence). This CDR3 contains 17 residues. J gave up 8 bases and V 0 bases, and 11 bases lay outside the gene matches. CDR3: CASSQERVSGSVYEQFF. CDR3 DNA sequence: TGTGCCAGCAGCCAAGAACGAGTTAGCGGGAGTGTCTATGAGCAGTTCTTC.

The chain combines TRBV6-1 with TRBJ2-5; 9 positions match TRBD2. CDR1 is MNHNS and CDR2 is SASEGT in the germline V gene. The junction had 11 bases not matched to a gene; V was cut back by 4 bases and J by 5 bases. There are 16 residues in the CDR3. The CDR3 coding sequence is TGTGCCAGCAGTGGAATGGCGGGAGGGCCGGGGGAGACCCAGTACTTC. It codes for CASSGMAGGPGETQYF.

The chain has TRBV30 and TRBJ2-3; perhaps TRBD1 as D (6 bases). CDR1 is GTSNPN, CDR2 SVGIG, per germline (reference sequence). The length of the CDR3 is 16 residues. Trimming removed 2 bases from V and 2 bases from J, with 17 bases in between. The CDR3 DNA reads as TGTGCCTGGAGTTCCTTTCTCAGGGGACACACAGATACGCAGTATTTT. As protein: CAWSSFLRGHTDTQYF.

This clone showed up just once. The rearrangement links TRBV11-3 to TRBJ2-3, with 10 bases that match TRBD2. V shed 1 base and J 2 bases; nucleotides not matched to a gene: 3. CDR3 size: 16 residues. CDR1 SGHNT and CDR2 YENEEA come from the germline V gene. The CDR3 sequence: CASSLGLAGATDTQYF. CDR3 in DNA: TGTGCCAGCAGCTTAGGTCTAGCGGGAGCCACAGATACGCAGTATTTT.

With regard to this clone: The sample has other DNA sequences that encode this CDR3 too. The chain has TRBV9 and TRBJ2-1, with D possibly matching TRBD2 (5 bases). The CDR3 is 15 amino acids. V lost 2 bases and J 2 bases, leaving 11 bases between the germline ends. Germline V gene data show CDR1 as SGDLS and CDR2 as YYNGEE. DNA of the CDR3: TGTGCCAGCAGCGTTCTAAGCGGAACCTACAATGAGCAGTTCTTC. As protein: CASSVLSGTYNEQFF.

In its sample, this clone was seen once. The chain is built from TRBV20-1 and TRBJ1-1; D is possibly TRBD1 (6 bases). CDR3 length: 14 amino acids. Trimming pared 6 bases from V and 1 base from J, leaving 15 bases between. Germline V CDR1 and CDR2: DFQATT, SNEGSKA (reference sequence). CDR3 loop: CSASGGSGNTEAFF. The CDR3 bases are TGCAGTGCAAGTGGGGGCTCAGGGAACACTGAAGCTTTCTTT.

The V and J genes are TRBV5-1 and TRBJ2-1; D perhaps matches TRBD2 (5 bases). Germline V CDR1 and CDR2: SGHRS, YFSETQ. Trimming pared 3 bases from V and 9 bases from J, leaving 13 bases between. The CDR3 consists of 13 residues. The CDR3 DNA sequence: TGCGCCAGCAGCTGGGAAGGAGGTAGTGAGCAGTTCTTC. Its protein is CASSWEGGSEQFF.

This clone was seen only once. The chain's CDR3 is CASSYSRGIVYNEQFF. For the CDR3, the DNA is TGTGCCAGCAGTTACTCCAGAGGAATTGTTTACAATGAGCAGTTCTTC. The chain is built from TRBV6-2 or TRBV6-3 and TRBJ2-1; D ambiguous. The CDR3 extends over 16 amino acids. With 0 bases removed from V and 4 bases from J, the gap between germline ends came to 13 bases. Looked up from germline, CDR1 is MNHEY and CDR2 is SVGEGT.

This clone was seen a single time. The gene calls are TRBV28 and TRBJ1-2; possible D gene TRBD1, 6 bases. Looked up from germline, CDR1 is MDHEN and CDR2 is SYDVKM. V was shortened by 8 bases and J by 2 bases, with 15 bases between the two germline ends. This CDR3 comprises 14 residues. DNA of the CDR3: TGTGCCAGCGGAAGTGGGAGGGGGAACTATGGCTACACCTTC. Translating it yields CASGSGRGNYGYTF.

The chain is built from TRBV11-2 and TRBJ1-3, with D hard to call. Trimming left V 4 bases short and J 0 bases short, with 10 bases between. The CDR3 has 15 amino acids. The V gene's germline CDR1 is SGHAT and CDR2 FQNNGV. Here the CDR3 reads CASSYLRSSGNTIYF. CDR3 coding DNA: TGTGCCAGCAGCTATTTGAGGAGCTCTGGAAACACCATATATTTT.

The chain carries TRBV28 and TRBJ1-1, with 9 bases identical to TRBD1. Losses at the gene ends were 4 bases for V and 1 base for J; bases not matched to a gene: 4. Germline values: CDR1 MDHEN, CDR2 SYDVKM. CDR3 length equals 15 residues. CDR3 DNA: TGTGCCAGCAGTTATCCGGGACAGGGGAACACTGAAGCTTTCTTT. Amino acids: CASSYPGQGNTEAFF.

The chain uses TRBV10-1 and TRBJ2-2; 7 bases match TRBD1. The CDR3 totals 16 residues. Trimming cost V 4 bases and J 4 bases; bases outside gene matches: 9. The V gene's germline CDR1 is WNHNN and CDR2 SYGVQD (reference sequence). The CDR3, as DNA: TGCGCCAGCAGTGCCCCGGTGACAGGGTCCACCGGGGAGCTGTTTTTT. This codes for CASSAPVTGSTGELFF.

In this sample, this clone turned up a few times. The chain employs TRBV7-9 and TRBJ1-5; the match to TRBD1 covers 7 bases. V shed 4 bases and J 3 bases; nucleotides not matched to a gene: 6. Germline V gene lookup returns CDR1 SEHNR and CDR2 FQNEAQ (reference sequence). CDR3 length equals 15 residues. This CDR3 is CASSSSTGYNQPQHF. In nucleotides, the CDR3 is TGTGCCAGCAGCTCCTCGACAGGGTACAATCAGCCCCAGCATTTT.

CDR3 in amino acids: CASSVGSSGSSDTQYF. Here the CDR3 DNA reads TGTGCCAGCAGCGTAGGGAGTAGCGGGAGTTCAGATACGCAGTATTTT. The chain employs TRBV9 and TRBJ2-3, with 9 positions matching TRBD2. CDR1 is SGDLS, CDR2 YYNGEE, per germline. The CDR3 consists of 16 residues. V shed 0 bases and J 4 bases; nucleotides not matched to a gene: 6.

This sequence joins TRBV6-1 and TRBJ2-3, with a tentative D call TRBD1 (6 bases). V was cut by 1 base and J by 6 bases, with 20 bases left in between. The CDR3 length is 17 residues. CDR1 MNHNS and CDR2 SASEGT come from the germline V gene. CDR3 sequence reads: CASSEVGRGVRRDTQYF. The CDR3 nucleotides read TGTGCCAGCAGTGAAGTAGGCAGGGGAGTTCGGAGGGATACGCAGTATTTT.

The CDR3 region is CATMTPGRSGELFF. DNA for the CDR3: TGTGCCACTATGACCCCTGGGCGTAGCGGGGAGCTGTTTTTT. J is TRBJ2-2 and V is TRBV6-6; D is unclear. Deletions cut 10 bases from V and 7 bases from J, with 19 bases between. Germline V gives CDR1 MNHNY, CDR2 SVGAGI (reference sequence). The CDR3 covers 14 residues.

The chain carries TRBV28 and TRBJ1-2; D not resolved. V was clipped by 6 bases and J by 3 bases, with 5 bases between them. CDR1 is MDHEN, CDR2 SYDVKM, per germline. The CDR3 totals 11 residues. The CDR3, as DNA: TGTGCCAGCAGCATTGACTATGGCTACACCTTC. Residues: CASSIDYGYTF.

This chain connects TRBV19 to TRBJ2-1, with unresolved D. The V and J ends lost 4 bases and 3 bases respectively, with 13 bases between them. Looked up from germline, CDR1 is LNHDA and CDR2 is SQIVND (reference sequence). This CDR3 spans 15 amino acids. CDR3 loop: CASSTPPASYNEQFF. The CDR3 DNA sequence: TGTGCCAGTAGTACTCCCCCGGCTAGCTACAATGAGCAGTTCTTC.

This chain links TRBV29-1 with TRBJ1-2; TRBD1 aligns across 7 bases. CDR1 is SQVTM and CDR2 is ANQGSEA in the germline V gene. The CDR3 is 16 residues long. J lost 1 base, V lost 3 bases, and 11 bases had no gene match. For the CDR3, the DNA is TGCAGCGTTGACTCCTCTCGGGACAGAATTAACTATGGCTACACCTTC. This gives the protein CSVDSSRDRINYGYTF. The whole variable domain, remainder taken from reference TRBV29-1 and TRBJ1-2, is SAVISQKPSRDICQRGTSLTIQCQVDSQVTMMFWYRQQPGQSLTLIATANQGSEATYESGFVIDKFPISRPNLTFSTLTVSNMSPEDSSIYLCSVDSSRDRINYGYTFGSGTRLTVV.

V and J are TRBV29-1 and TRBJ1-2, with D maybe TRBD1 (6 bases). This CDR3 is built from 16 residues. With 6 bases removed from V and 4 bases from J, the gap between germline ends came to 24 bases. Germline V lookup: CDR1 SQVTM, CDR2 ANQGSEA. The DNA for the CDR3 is TGCAGCGTAGAGGGGGTGATAGGACGGAGCCTCTATGGCTACACCTTC. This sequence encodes CSVEGVIGRSLYGYTF. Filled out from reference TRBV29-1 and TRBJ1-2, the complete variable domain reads SAVISQKPSRDICQRGTSLTIQCQVDSQVTMMFWYRQQPGQSLTLIATANQGSEATYESGFVIDKFPISRPNLTFSTLTVSNMSPEDSSIYLCSVEGVIGRSLYGYTFGSGTRLTVV.

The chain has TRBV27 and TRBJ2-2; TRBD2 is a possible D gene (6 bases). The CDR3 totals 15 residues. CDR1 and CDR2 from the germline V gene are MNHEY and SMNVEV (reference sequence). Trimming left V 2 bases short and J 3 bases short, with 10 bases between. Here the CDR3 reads CASSLNSGYTGELFF. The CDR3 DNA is TGTGCCAGCAGTTTAAATAGCGGTTACACCGGGGAGCTGTTTTTT.